Below are 21 T cell receptor beta chains sequenced from a single sample in a study of T cells after yellow fever vaccination. TCRdb re-analysed the 5' RACE reads in MiXCR, keeping a single row per CDR3 protein. The data show approximately 350,000 distinct CDR3 sequences, approximately 10% seen once. This material consisted of PBMCs, taken on the day of the first yellow fever vaccination. The source of these receptors is a man aged 18 to 29 who received the YFV17D yellow fever vaccine.

Here the CDR3 DNA reads TGTGCCAGCAGCCCTCATCAGGGGGCCCCTGAAGCTTTCTTT. Amino acids: CASSPHQGAPEAFF. The rearrangement uses TRBV3-1 and TRBJ1-1, with 8 bases identical to TRBD1. The CDR3 is 14 residues long. Germline values: CDR1 LGHDT, CDR2 YNNKEL (reference sequence). The V and J ends lost 4 bases and 6 bases, in that order; junction bases with no gene match: 7.

V gene TRBV5-6 combines with J gene TRBJ2-3; D gene ambiguous. The CDR3 extends over 15 amino acids. Between the trimmed V and J ends, which lost 1 base and 0 bases, there was a span of 9 bases. In germline, CDR1 is SGHDT, CDR2 YYEEEE. This CDR3 reads CASSLFISSTDTQYF. For the CDR3, the DNA is TGTGCCAGCAGCTTGTTCATCTCTAGCACAGATACGCAGTATTTT.

The rearrangement uses TRBV7-9 and TRBJ2-7; 8 nucleotides align to TRBD2. With 5 bases clipped from V and 2 bases from J, the junction kept 8 bases outside the gene matches. Germline-derived CDR1 and CDR2 are SEHNR and FQNEAQ (reference sequence). CDR3 length: 15 residues. The CDR3 protein is CASSPPLSGTYEQYV. CDR3 bases: TGTGCCAGCAGCCCCCCGCTTAGCGGGACCTACGAGCAGTACGTC.

The CDR3 here is CSASLTRRVEQFF. Here the CDR3 DNA reads TGCAGTGCTAGCCTGACTAGACGGGTTGAGCAGTTCTTC. The chain couples TRBV20-1 to TRBJ2-1; TRBD2 might be the D (6 bases). Trimming pared 3 bases from V and 9 bases from J, leaving 15 bases between. Germline V CDR1 and CDR2: DFQATT, SNEGSKA (reference sequence). The CDR3 extends over 13 amino acids.

This chain joins TRBV19 and TRBJ1-2; no clear D gene. Germline CDR1 is LNHDA and CDR2 is SQIVND (reference sequence). The CDR3 totals 12 residues. Between the trimmed V and J ends, which lost 5 bases and 2 bases, there was a span of 6 bases. CDR3 DNA: TGTGCCAGTAGTGGCGCGAACTATGGCTACACCTTC. Its protein is CASSGANYGYTF.

This clonotype was recorded at least ten times. The chain carries TRBV5-5 and TRBJ1-2; maybe TRBD1 (5 bases). This CDR3 has 14 residues. V was cut by 3 bases and J by 4 bases, with 13 bases left in between. Germline V CDR1 and CDR2: SGHKS, YYEKEE (reference sequence). The DNA of the CDR3 is TGTGCCAGCAGCTCGAGAGGGGCGCTCTATGGCTACACCTTC. It translates to CASSSRGALYGYTF.

This clonotype was recorded at least ten times. This chain joins TRBV5-1 and TRBJ2-5, with D perhaps matching TRBD2 (5 bases). The V end lost 0 bases, the J end lost 5 bases, and 11 bases lay between the germline ends. CDR1 and CDR2 (germline): SGHRS, YFSETQ. CDR3 length equals 14 residues. This CDR3 is CASSLDIERETQYF. The CDR3 nucleotides read TGCGCCAGCAGCTTGGATATCGAGCGGGAGACCCAGTACTTC.

The chain is built from TRBV3-1 and TRBJ2-2, with D unresolved. The CDR3 is 13 residues long. The V end lost 7 bases, the J end lost 2 bases, and 8 bases lay between the germline ends. Germline V lookup: CDR1 LGHDT, CDR2 YNNKEL (reference sequence). CDR3: CASTQDNTGELFF. The CDR3 DNA reads TGTGCCAGCACCCAGGATAACACCGGGGAGCTGTTTTTT.

This CDR3 is CASSFRGNVNYGYTF. In nucleotides, the CDR3 is TGTGCCAGCAGTTTTAGAGGAAATGTTAACTATGGCTACACCTTC. The chain joins TRBV12-3 or TRBV12-4 to TRBJ1-2; D uncertain. The length of the CDR3 is 15 residues. Trimming cost V 3 bases and J 1 base, with 12 bases left between them.

This clonotype was observed a handful of times. The chain is built from TRBV7-2 and TRBJ2-1; D not certain. V lost 5 bases and J 11 bases, leaving 13 bases between the germline ends. The CDR3 is made up of 12 amino acids. Germline lookup yields CDR1 SGHTA and CDR2 FQGNSA. Written as DNA, the CDR3 is TGTGCCAGCAGCGATCGAGTGGCACAGCAGTTCTTC. Translating gives CASSDRVAQQFF.

CDR3 in DNA: TGCGCCAGCAGCCAAGAGCGGACAGGGAGGACCGAGCAGTACTTC. Protein product: CASSQERTGRTEQYF. V usage is TRBV4-1 and J usage is TRBJ2-7, with 8 bases identical to TRBD1. This CDR3 spans 15 amino acids. V was pared by 0 bases and J by 6 bases, with 7 bases of the junction left unmatched. Germline V gene lookup returns CDR1 MGHRA and CDR2 YSYEKL.

The genes are TRBV18 and TRBJ2-7, with D perhaps being TRBD1 or TRBD2 (5 bases each). Trimming took 3 bases from V and 1 from J, leaving 10 bases between them. The CDR3 extends over 14 amino acids. Per germline, CDR1 KGHSH and CDR2 LQKENI. For the CDR3, the DNA is TGTGCCAGCTCACCGGGGACCTTTTCCTACGAGCAGTACGTC. This gives the protein CASSPGTFSYEQYV.

The chain recombines TRBV5-1 with TRBJ2-1; maybe TRBD2 (5 bases). The CDR3 is made up of 13 amino acids. Germline lookup yields CDR1 SGHRS and CDR2 YFSETQ. Trimming pared 4 bases from V and 7 bases from J, leaving 12 bases between. The CDR3 loop is CASSPGLGNEQFF. As DNA, the CDR3 is TGCGCCAGCAGCCCAGGACTGGGGAATGAGCAGTTCTTC. Variable domain in full (rest from reference TRBV5-1 and TRBJ2-1): KAGVTQTPRYLIKTRGQQVTLSCSPISGHRSVSWYQQTPGQGLQFLFEYFSETQRNKGNFPGRFSGRQFSNSRSEMNVSTLELGDSALYLCASSPGLGNEQFFGPGTRLTVL.

This clonotype was counted only a few times. The chain combines TRBV4-3 with TRBJ1-2; D is undetermined. V was cut by 0 bases and J by 5 bases, with 13 bases left in between. The germline V gene has CDR1 LGHNA and CDR2 YSLEER. The CDR3 spans 15 residues. Written as DNA, the CDR3 is TGCGCCAGCAGCCAAGAAGCGGCCGCCGTTTATGGCTACACCTTC. This gives the protein CASSQEAAAVYGYTF.

The gene calls are TRBV20-1 and TRBJ2-5; TRBD2 matches 9 bases. The CDR3 length is 16 residues. CDR1 is DFQATT and CDR2 is SNEGSKA in the germline V gene (reference sequence). Trimming took 4 bases from V and 5 from J; bases not matched to a gene: 14. The CDR3 is CSATSSFSGGRETQYF. CDR3 DNA sequence: TGCAGTGCTACCTCCAGTTTTAGCGGGGGTAGGGAGACCCAGTACTTC.

This clonotype showed up just a few times. The V gene is TRBV19, the J gene TRBJ2-7; tentatively, D is TRBD1 or TRBD2 (6 bases each). Trimming removed 5 bases from V and 0 bases from J, with 17 bases in between. The CDR3 extends over 16 amino acids. Germline values: CDR1 LNHDA, CDR2 SQIVND (reference sequence). CDR3 amino acids: CASSLDRTTSSYEQYF. CDR3 sequence (DNA): TGTGCCAGTAGTCTCGACAGGACTACCTCCTCCTACGAGCAGTACTTC.

The rearrangement joins TRBV11-2 to TRBJ2-5; D remains ambiguous. This CDR3 is 14 amino acids long. V was trimmed by 5 bases and J by 1 base, leaving 11 bases between them. Germline V lookup: CDR1 SGHAT, CDR2 FQNNGV. The CDR3 reads CASSPYKLQETQYF. For the CDR3, the DNA is TGTGCCAGCAGCCCTTATAAGCTCCAAGAGACCCAGTACTTC.

The chain has TRBV15 and TRBJ1-5; D call uncertain. This CDR3 has 12 amino acids. The V and J ends lost 5 bases and 4 bases respectively, with 6 bases between them. In germline, CDR1 is LNHNV, CDR2 YYDKDF (reference sequence). The CDR3 sequence: CATSPYNQPQHF. Here the CDR3 DNA reads TGTGCCACCAGCCCCTATAATCAGCCCCAGCATTTT.

A few counts support this clonotype. The chain combines TRBV18 with TRBJ2-3; D is undetermined. The CDR3 length is 14 residues. Trimming removed 6 bases from V and 1 base from J, with 11 bases in between. Germline V gene lookup returns CDR1 KGHSH and CDR2 LQKENI. The CDR3 sequence: CASSPGFRTDTQYF. Written as DNA, the CDR3 is TGTGCCAGCTCTCCCGGGTTCCGCACAGATACGCAGTATTTT.

The chain combines TRBV19 with TRBJ1-1; 10 bases fit TRBD1. Germline assignment: CDR1 LNHDA and CDR2 SQIVND (reference sequence). V was clipped by 0 bases and J by 4 bases; unmatched bases: 2. This CDR3 is 15 amino acids long. The CDR3 DNA reads as TGTGCCAGTAGTATAGAAGGACAGGGGGGCACTGAAGCTTTCTTT. Translation gives CASSIEGQGGTEAFF.

This clonotype was observed a few times. The J gene is TRBJ1-1, the V gene TRBV20-1; possible D gene TRBD1, 5 bases. V was shortened by 7 bases and J by 2 bases, with 11 bases between the two germline ends. The CDR3 consists of 12 residues. Germline V gene sequence: CDR1 DFQATT, CDR2 SNEGSKA (reference sequence). CDR3: CSGQRRNTEAFF. CDR3 coding DNA: TGCAGTGGACAGAGAAGAAACACTGAAGCTTTCTTT.